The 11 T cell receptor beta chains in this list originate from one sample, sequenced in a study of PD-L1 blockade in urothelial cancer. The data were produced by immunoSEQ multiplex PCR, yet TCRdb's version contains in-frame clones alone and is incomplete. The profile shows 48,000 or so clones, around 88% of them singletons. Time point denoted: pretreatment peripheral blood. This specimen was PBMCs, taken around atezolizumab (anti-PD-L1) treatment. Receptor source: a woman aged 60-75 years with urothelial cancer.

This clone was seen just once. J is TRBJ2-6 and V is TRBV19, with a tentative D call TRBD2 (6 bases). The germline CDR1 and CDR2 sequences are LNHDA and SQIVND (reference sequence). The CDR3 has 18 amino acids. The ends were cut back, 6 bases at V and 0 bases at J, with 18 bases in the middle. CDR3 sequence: CASSGGFPPLSGANVLTF. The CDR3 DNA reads TGTGCCAGTAGCGGAGGGTTTCCCCCTCTCTCTGGGGCCAACGTCCTGACTTTC.

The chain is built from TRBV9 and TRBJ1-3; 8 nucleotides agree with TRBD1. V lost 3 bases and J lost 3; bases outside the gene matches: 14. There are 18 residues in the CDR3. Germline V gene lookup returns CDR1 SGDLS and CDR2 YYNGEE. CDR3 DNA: TGTGCCAGCAGCGCGGGCCTCGGACAGGGTAGGAGTGGAAACACCATATATTTT. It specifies CASSAGLGQGRSGNTIYF.

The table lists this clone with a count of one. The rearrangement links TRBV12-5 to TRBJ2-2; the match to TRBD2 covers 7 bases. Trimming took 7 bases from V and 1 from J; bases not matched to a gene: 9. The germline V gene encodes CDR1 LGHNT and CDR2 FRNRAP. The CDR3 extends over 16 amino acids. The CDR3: CASAPGTGGNTGELFF. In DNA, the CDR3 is TGTGCTAGTGCCCCGGGGACGGGGGGGAACACCGGGGAGCTGTTTTTT.

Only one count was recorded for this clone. The CDR3 DNA reads as TGCAGCGTTGGGACATCCTACGAGCAGTACTTC. It is translated as CSVGTSYEQYF. The chain links TRBV29-1 to TRBJ2-7, with D possibly TRBD1 on 5 matching bases. V lost 4 bases and J lost 1, with 5 bases in between. This CDR3 spans 11 amino acids. Germline-derived CDR1 and CDR2 are SQVTM and ANQGSEA.

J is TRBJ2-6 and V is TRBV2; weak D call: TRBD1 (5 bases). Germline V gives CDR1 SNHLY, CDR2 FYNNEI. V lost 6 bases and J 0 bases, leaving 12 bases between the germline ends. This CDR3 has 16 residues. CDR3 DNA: TGTGCCAGCAGCGACGGACAATTCTCTGGGGCCAACGTCCTGACTTTC. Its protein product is CASSDGQFSGANVLTF.

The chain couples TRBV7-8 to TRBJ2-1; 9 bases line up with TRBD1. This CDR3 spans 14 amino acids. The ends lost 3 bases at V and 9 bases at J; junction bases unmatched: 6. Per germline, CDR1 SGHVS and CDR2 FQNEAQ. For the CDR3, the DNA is TGTGCCAGCAGCTTGACAGGGGGATCCGGTGAGCAGTTCTTC. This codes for CASSLTGGSGEQFF.

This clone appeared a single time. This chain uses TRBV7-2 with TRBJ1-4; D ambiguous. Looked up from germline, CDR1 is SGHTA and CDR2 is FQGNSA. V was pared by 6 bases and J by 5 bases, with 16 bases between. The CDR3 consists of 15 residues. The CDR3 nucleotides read TGTGCCAGCAGTCCGCTCATTGGGCAGAATGAAAAACTGTTTTTT. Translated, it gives CASSPLIGQNEKLFF.

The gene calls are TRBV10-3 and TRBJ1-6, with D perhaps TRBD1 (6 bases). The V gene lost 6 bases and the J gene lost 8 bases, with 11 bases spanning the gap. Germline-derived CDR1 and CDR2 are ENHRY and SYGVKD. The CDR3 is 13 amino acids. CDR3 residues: CAISGQPDSPLHF. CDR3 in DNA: TGTGCCATCAGCGGACAGCCAGATTCACCCCTCCACTTT.

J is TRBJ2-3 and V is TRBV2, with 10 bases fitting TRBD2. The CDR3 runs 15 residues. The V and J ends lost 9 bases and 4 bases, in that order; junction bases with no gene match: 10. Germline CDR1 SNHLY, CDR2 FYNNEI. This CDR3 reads CASSKGTSAADTQYF. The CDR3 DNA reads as TGTGCCAGTAGCAAGGGGACTAGCGCAGCAGATACGCAGTATTTT.

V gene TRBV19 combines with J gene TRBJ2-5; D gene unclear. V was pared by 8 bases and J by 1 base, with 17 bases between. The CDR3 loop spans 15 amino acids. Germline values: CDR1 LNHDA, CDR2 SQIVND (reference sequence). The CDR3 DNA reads TGTGCCAGTCGCTACAGAGCCATTATCCAAGAGACCCAGTACTTC. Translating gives CASRYRAIIQETQYF.

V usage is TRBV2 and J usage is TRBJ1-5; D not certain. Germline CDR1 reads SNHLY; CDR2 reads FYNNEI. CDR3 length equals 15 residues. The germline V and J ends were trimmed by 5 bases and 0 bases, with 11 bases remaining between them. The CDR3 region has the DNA TGTGCCAGCAGTAGGGCGGGAAATAGCAATCAGCCCCAGCATTTT. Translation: CASSRAGNSNQPQHF.